One sample yielded the 26 T cell receptor beta chains listed below, sequenced in a study of blood T cell repertoires in COVID-19. The method was immunoSEQ multiplex PCR; TCRdb's version includes in-frame clones alone and lacks a portion of them. Here the sample spans around 100,000 clones, approximately 87% being singletons. Sequencing was done on a sample of peripheral blood. The receptor set was obtained from a human donor in a cohort sampled during active COVID-19.

The gene calls are TRBV10-3 and TRBJ2-5, with 13 bases identical to TRBD2. The CDR3 has 15 residues. V lost 4 bases to trimming and J lost 4 bases; unmatched junction nucleotides: 3. CDR1 ENHRY and CDR2 SYGVKD come from the germline V gene. CDR3 DNA: TGTGCCATCAGTGGGACTAGCGGGAGTCGAGAGACCCAGTACTTC. Its protein product is CAISGTSGSRETQYF.

This clone has just one count. This chain connects TRBV18 to TRBJ2-1, with D perhaps matching TRBD1 (5 bases). The CDR3 extends over 17 amino acids. Trimming removed 1 base from V and 2 bases from J, with 15 bases in between. CDR1 and CDR2 (germline): KGHSH, LQKENI. In DNA, the CDR3 is TGTGCCAGCTCACCACTCAGTCAGGGTTTAGCCTACAATGAGCAGTTCTTC. Its translation: CASSPLSQGLAYNEQFF.

The genes are TRBV7-2 and TRBJ2-7; TRBD1 matches at 9 bases. Germline values: CDR1 SGHTA, CDR2 FQGNSA. V shed 0 bases and J 6 bases; nucleotides not matched to a gene: 9. The CDR3 is made up of 16 amino acids. CDR3 DNA sequence: TGTGCCAGCAGCTTAGCTCGGACAGGGGTAAGAGTCGAGCAGTACTTC. This sequence encodes CASSLARTGVRVEQYF.

The chain is built from TRBV18 and TRBJ1-1, with 7 bases matching TRBD1. The ends lost 4 bases at V and 10 bases at J; junction bases unmatched: 12. Germline V lookup: CDR1 KGHSH, CDR2 LQKENI. The CDR3 sequence is 14 residues long. CDR3 in DNA: TGTGCCAGCTCACGAAGCGACAGGGTGGAAGGAGCTTTCTTT. It yields the protein CASSRSDRVEGAFF.

This chain uses TRBV18 with TRBJ1-2, with D possibly being TRBD1 (6 bases). Germline CDR1 and CDR2: KGHSH and LQKENI. V was clipped by 3 bases and J by 0 bases, with 11 bases between them. The CDR3 length is 15 residues. CDR3 bases: TGTGCCAGCTCACCCCAGGACAGTCCTAACTATGGCTACACCTTC. Translation: CASSPQDSPNYGYTF. The variable domain in full, with the rest retrieved from reference TRBV18 and TRBJ1-2, is NAGVMQNPRHLVRRRGQEARLRCSPMKGHSHVYWYRQLPEEGLKFMVYLQKENIIDESGMPKERFSAEFPKEGPSILRIQQVVRGDSAAYFCASSPQDSPNYGYTFGSGTRLTVV.

The chain combines TRBV3-1 (or the pseudogene TRBV3-2) with TRBJ1-2, with TRBD1 identical over 8 bases. The CDR3 spans 15 residues. V shed 4 bases, J shed 4 bases, and the junction held 8 bases outside the gene matches. The germline V gene encodes CDR1 LGHDT and CDR2 YNNKEL (reference sequence). The CDR3 protein is CASSRAGTGLYGYTF. For the CDR3, the DNA is TGTGCCAGCAGCCGGGCCGGGACAGGTCTCTATGGCTACACCTTC.

The rearrangement joins TRBV21-1 to TRBJ2-3; the table's D gene call, TRBD2, was not cross checked with the DNA. TRBV21-1 is designated a pseudogene. This CDR3 contains 16 residues. Here the CDR3 reads CASSFTNLREPDTQYF. CDR3 DNA sequence: TGTGCCAGCAGCTTCACCAACCTGCGGGAGCCAGATACGCAGTATTTT.

There are a few counts of this clone. The chain joins TRBV7-9 to TRBJ2-5; 10 nucleotides line up with TRBD2. CDR1 and CDR2 (germline): SEHNR, FQNEAQ (reference sequence). V trimming: 3 bases; J trimming: 0 bases; junction bases outside the gene matches: 10. This CDR3 is built from 18 residues. The CDR3 loop reads CASSFLAGSGRNQETQYF. The CDR3 DNA sequence: TGTGCCAGCAGCTTCCTGGCTGGTAGCGGGAGGAACCAAGAGACCCAGTACTTC.

This chain joins TRBV5-4 and TRBJ2-5, with D possibly being TRBD2 (6 bases). Trimming removed 0 bases from V and 1 base from J, with 10 bases in between. The CDR3 is made up of 15 amino acids. CDR1 is SGHNT, CDR2 YYREEE, per germline (reference sequence). This chain's CDR3 is CASSLAGDFQETQYF. The CDR3 DNA is TGTGCCAGCAGCTTGGCCGGGGACTTCCAAGAGACCCAGTACTTC.

This chain connects TRBV18 to TRBJ2-7; TRBD2 aligns across 8 bases. Germline V gene lookup returns CDR1 KGHSH and CDR2 LQKENI. The V and J ends lost 6 bases and 2 bases, in that order; junction bases with no gene match: 6. The CDR3 is made up of 14 amino acids. The CDR3 region is CASSPGGGTYEQYF. The CDR3 DNA follows: TGTGCCAGCTCCCCGGGAGGGGGTACCTACGAGCAGTACTTC.

This clone was observed a single time. The chain links TRBV27 to TRBJ1-6; 8 positions agree with TRBD1. CDR1 and CDR2 (germline): MNHEY, SMNVEV (reference sequence). Unmatched junction bases numbered 10, after V lost 4 bases and J lost 11 bases. CDR3 length equals 15 residues. The CDR3 sequence: CASSSRQGSGAPLHF. The CDR3 bases are TGTGCCAGCAGTTCGCGACAGGGGTCCGGGGCACCCCTCCACTTT.

The V call is TRBV4-3, the J call TRBJ2-7; TRBD1 might be the D (5 bases). The CDR3 contains 17 residues. Germline V gene sequence: CDR1 LGHNA, CDR2 YSLEER. V dropped 0 bases and J dropped 0 bases, with 15 bases sitting between them. CDR3 region: CASSQDRSTANSYEQYF. CDR3 DNA: TGCGCCAGCAGCCAAGATCGCTCGACAGCGAACTCCTACGAGCAGTACTTC.

The genes are TRBV2 and TRBJ1-4; D is possibly TRBD1 (5 bases). The germline CDR1 and CDR2 sequences are SNHLY and FYNNEI. This CDR3 is 13 amino acids long. The germline V and J ends were trimmed by 9 bases and 5 bases, with 13 bases remaining between them. CDR3 protein: CARGTGPNEKLFF. The CDR3 bases are TGTGCCAGGGGGACTGGCCCAAATGAAAAACTGTTTTTT.

The chain uses TRBV27 and TRBJ1-2; D is possibly TRBD1 (6 bases). Germline V gene sequence: CDR1 MNHEY, CDR2 SMNVEV (reference sequence). The V and J ends lost 0 bases and 2 bases respectively, with 13 bases between them. The CDR3 length is 16 residues. Here the CDR3 reads CASSLSQGLGNYGYTF. In DNA form, the CDR3 reads TGTGCCAGCAGTTTATCGCAGGGGTTGGGGAACTATGGCTACACCTTC.

The sample holds one count of this clone. This chain uses TRBV5-1 with TRBJ1-6, with a possible D match to TRBD1 (6 bases). Germline CDR1 and CDR2: SGHRS and YFSETQ. V was shortened by 2 bases and J by 4 bases, with 19 bases between the two germline ends. The length of the CDR3 is 18 residues. CDR3 nucleotide sequence: TGCGCCAGCAGCTTACTACCCGGGACACGGAATTATAATTCACCCCTCCACTTT. Translating gives CASSLLPGTRNYNSPLHF.

The chain recombines TRBV19 with TRBJ2-1; 10 nucleotides align to TRBD2. The V gene end was trimmed by 7 bases and the J gene end by 0 bases; junction bases not matched to a gene: 6. This CDR3 has 16 amino acids. Germline CDR1 LNHDA, CDR2 SQIVND (reference sequence). CDR3 sequence (DNA): TGTGCCAGTATCCGGACTAGCGGAAGCTCCTACAATGAGCAGTTCTTC. It encodes CASIRTSGSSYNEQFF. Together with reference TRBV19 and TRBJ2-1, the CDR3 gives the full variable domain: DGGITQSPKYLFRKEGQNVTLSCEQNLNHDAMYWYRQDPGQGLRLIYYSQIVNDFQKGDIAEGYSVSREKKESFPLTVTSAQKNPTAFYLCASIRTSGSSYNEQFFGPGTRLTVL.

The chain has TRBV27 and TRBJ2-7; 8 bases are shared with TRBD1. The CDR3 covers 15 residues. Germline CDR1 is MNHEY and CDR2 is SMNVEV (reference sequence). V lost 4 bases, J lost 1 base, and 6 bases stayed unmatched. In nucleotides, the CDR3 is TGTGCCAGCAGTTACGGACAGGGAAAGTCCTACGAGCAGTACTTC. Its translation is CASSYGQGKSYEQYF.

The CDR3 DNA follows: TGTGCCAGCAGCTCCATCCAGGGCAGTGGCTACACCTTC. Amino acids: CASSSIQGSGYTF. The V and J genes are TRBV3-1 (or the pseudogene TRBV3-2) and TRBJ1-2; a weak D match, TRBD1 (5 bases). V gave up 5 bases and J gave up 7 bases, with 14 bases separating them. The CDR3 has 13 amino acids. Germline CDR1 and CDR2: LGHDT and YNNKEL (reference sequence).

The rearrangement uses TRBV7-2 and TRBJ1-5; no clear D. There are 16 residues in the CDR3. The V gene lost 0 bases and the J gene lost 0 bases, with 9 bases spanning the gap. Germline lookup yields CDR1 SGHTA and CDR2 FQGNSA. The CDR3 spells CASSLAVGLSNQPQHF. The CDR3 DNA sequence: TGTGCCAGCAGCTTAGCTGTCGGTCTTAGCAATCAGCCCCAGCATTTT.

This clone was detected only a few times. The V gene is TRBV18, the J gene TRBJ1-5; 9 bases align to TRBD1. Germline V CDR1 and CDR2: KGHSH, LQKENI. V gave up 5 bases and J gave up 1 base; unmatched junction bases: 3. This CDR3 has 15 residues. CDR3 sequence (DNA): TGTGCCAGCTCAGGGGGACAGGGCAGCAATCAGCCCCAGCATTTT. Translated: CASSGGQGSNQPQHF.

The chain has TRBV19 and TRBJ1-4; 11 nucleotides align to TRBD1. The CDR3 contains 15 residues. Germline CDR1 reads LNHDA; CDR2 reads SQIVND (reference sequence). V lost 6 bases, J lost 6 bases, and 6 bases stayed unmatched. The CDR3 DNA sequence: TGTGCCAGTAGCGACCAGGGACAGGGGGATGAAAAACTGTTTTTT. Amino acid sequence: CASSDQGQGDEKLFF.

The genes are TRBV6-5 and TRBJ1-3; D not certain. The CDR3 has 15 amino acids. V shed 7 bases and J shed 4 bases, with 17 bases lying between them. The germline V gene has CDR1 MNHEY and CDR2 SVGAGI. The CDR3 region is CASTPGWESGNTIYF. The CDR3 DNA reads TGTGCCAGCACCCCAGGTTGGGAGTCAGGAAACACCATATATTTT.

This chain links TRBV6-5 with TRBJ2-7, with 7 positions matching TRBD1. Germline V gene data show CDR1 as MNHEY and CDR2 as SVGAGI. V lost 2 bases, J lost 3 bases, and 7 bases stayed unmatched. The CDR3 consists of 15 residues. The CDR3 DNA sequence: TGTGCCAGCAGTTACAGAACAGGGGTTAACTACGAGCAGTACTTC. Translation gives CASSYRTGVNYEQYF.

V and J are TRBV3-1 (or the pseudogene TRBV3-2) and TRBJ2-7; the D is unclear. V was shortened by 4 bases and J by 3 bases, with 22 bases between the two germline ends. This CDR3 is built from 17 residues. Germline-derived CDR1 and CDR2 are LGHDT and YNNKEL (reference sequence). For the CDR3, the DNA is TGTGCCAGCAGCCTCAAAAACCAGGAACTCACGTTCTACGAGCAGTACTTC. Protein sequence: CASSLKNQELTFYEQYF.

V gene TRBV29-1 combines with J gene TRBJ2-1; D unresolved. V was shortened by 1 base and J by 6 bases, with 7 bases between the two germline ends. This CDR3 has 12 residues. Germline assignment: CDR1 SQVTM and CDR2 ANQGSEA. The CDR3 reads CSVEGLGNEQFF. The CDR3, as DNA: TGCAGCGTTGAAGGTCTAGGCAATGAGCAGTTCTTC.

This chain uses TRBV14 with TRBJ1-1; the D gene is possibly TRBD1 (6 bases). CDR1 and CDR2 (germline): SGHDN, FVKESK. The germline V and J ends were trimmed by 4 bases and 1 base, with 13 bases remaining between them. This CDR3 region has 15 residues. DNA of the CDR3: TGTGCCAGCAGCCGGACGACAGGCAAGAACACTGAAGCTTTCTTT. This translates into CASSRTTGKNTEAFF.